This TCR beta chain was sequenced for a study of T cell changes during pregnancy in multiple sclerosis. Sequencing used immunoSEQ multiplex PCR; TCRdb keeps in-frame clones, though not all of them. The table has some 38,000 clones, 91% seen once. This CDR3 is built from 15 residues. The ends were cut back, 1 base at V and 6 bases at J, with 14 bases in the middle. Germline lookup yields CDR1 SGHRS and CDR2 YFSETQ. The TCR was taken from a female donor in good health, enrolled as a control in a pregnancy study. The material was CD4+ T cells from peripheral blood mononuclear cells, obtained in the third trimester of pregnancy. The chain links TRBV5-1 to TRBJ2-1, with TRBD2 as a possible D gene (6 bases). CDR3 protein: CASSLMGGGFNEQFF. The CDR3 nucleotides read TGCGCCAGCAGCTTGATGGGAGGCGGATTCAATGAGCAGTTCTTC.